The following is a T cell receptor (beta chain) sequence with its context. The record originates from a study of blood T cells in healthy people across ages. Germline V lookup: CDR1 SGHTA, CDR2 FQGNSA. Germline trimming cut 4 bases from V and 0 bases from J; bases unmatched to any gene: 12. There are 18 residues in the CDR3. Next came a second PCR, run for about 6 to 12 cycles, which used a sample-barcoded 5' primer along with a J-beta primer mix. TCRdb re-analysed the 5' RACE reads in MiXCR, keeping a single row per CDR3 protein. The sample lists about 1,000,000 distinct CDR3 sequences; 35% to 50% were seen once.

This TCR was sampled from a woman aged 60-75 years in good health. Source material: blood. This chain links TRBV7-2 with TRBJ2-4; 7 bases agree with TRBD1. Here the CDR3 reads CASSSGADRALAKNIQYF. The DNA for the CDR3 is TGTGCCAGCAGCTCCGGAGCTGACAGGGCACTAGCCAAAAACATTCAGTACTTC.